This TCR beta chain was retrieved from a study of T cell responses to AZD1222 COVID-19 vaccine. Study-level information: Pooling was applied to second doses at about 4 or about 12 weeks.

Study-level points and caveats: Regions 160-218 and 743-854 held dominance among vaccine-associated CD4 TCRs, which spanned spike. The study found Spike-specific TCR breadth and depth rose after two AZD1222 doses. Repertoire sampling happened only post peak T cell response.

Unmatched junction bases numbered 9, after V lost 4 bases and J lost 4 bases. The CDR3 runs to 16 residues. CDR1 LNHNV and CDR2 YYDKDF come from the germline V gene (reference sequence). Concerning this clone itself: As yet, its antigen is unknown.

Some clones are missing from TCRdb's copy, which holds only in-frame ones; the method was immunoSEQ multiplex PCR. The sample has more than 150,000 clones, 70% to 90% seen once. The material sequenced was peripheral blood, taken on day 0 of AZD1222 vaccination. The rearrangement uses TRBV15 and TRBJ2-2, with 7 bases matching TRBD2. The TCR originated in an adult in good health. CDR3 DNA sequence: TGTGCCACCAGCACCACACTGGGGGGGTCCACCGGGGAGCTGTTTTTT. Amino acids: CATSTTLGGSTGELFF.